These 29 T cell receptor beta chains share one sample of origin, sequenced in a study of blood T cell repertoires in COVID-19. Repertoires were generated with immunoSEQ multiplex PCR, while TCRdb's copy carries only in-frame clones and drops some. The sample carries about 87,000 clones, around nine tenths recorded once. What was sequenced was peripheral blood. The receptors stem from a middle-aged man with acute or convalescent COVID-19.

The chain joins TRBV29-1 to TRBJ2-7; no reliable D call. Germline CDR1 is SQVTM and CDR2 is ANQGSEA. Trimming took 5 bases from V and 5 from J, leaving 13 bases between them. This CDR3 is 12 amino acids long. CDR3 in amino acids: CSVSKTVHEQYF. CDR3 nucleotide sequence: TGCAGCGTTAGTAAAACAGTCCACGAGCAGTACTTC.

V and J are TRBV19 and TRBJ2-5; D may be TRBD1 (6 bases). Germline V gene sequence: CDR1 LNHDA, CDR2 SQIVND (reference sequence). V lost 5 bases and J 2 bases, leaving 9 bases between the germline ends. The CDR3 length is 13 residues. CDR3 region: CASSAGQQETQYF. For the CDR3, the DNA is TGTGCCAGTAGTGCCGGACAGCAAGAGACCCAGTACTTC.

The chain is built from TRBV3-1 (or the pseudogene TRBV3-2) and TRBJ2-2; 8 positions match TRBD2. CDR1 is LGHDT and CDR2 is YNNKEL in the germline V gene (reference sequence). The CDR3 totals 15 residues. Trimming cost V 4 bases and J 5 bases; bases outside gene matches: 6. CDR3 sequence reads: CASSPRTSPTGELFF. DNA for the CDR3: TGTGCCAGCAGCCCCAGGACTAGCCCGACCGGGGAGCTGTTTTTT.

This sequence joins TRBV5-5 and TRBJ2-1; 7 bases are a match to TRBD2. Germline lookup yields CDR1 SGHKS and CDR2 YYEKEE (reference sequence). V trimming: 1 base; J trimming: 7 bases; junction bases outside the gene matches: 8. CDR3 length: 15 amino acids. The CDR3 protein is CASSLQLARANEQFF. The CDR3 DNA follows: TGTGCCAGCAGCTTGCAACTAGCGAGGGCGAATGAGCAGTTCTTC.

This clone occurred many times. The rearrangement links TRBV20-1 to TRBJ1-1; D is perhaps TRBD1 (6 bases). Trimming took off 8 bases at V and 4 bases at J, with 11 bases between the two ends. Germline V gene lookup returns CDR1 DFQATT and CDR2 SNEGSKA (reference sequence). CDR3 size: 11 residues. This CDR3 reads CSPGGATEAFF. The CDR3, as DNA: TGCAGTCCTGGGGGGGCCACTGAAGCTTTCTTT.

The DNA of the CDR3 is TGTGCCTGGAGTCGTGCGGGTCGCTCTGGAAACACCATATATTTT. Amino acid sequence: CAWSRAGRSGNTIYF. The genes are TRBV30 and TRBJ1-3; D call uncertain. This CDR3 is built from 15 residues. CDR1 and CDR2 from the germline V gene are GTSNPN and SVGIG (reference sequence). V was pared by 2 bases and J by 0 bases, with 11 bases between. The full variable domain, with the rest looked up from reference TRBV30 and TRBJ1-3, is SQTIHQWPATLVQPVGSPLSLECTVEGTSNPNLYWYRQAAGRGLQLLFYSVGIGQISSEVPQNLSASRPQDRQFILSSKKLLLSDSGFYLCAWSRAGRSGNTIYFGEGSWLTVV.

This chain connects TRBV5-1 to TRBJ1-1, with 11 bases fitting TRBD1. The CDR3 extends over 19 amino acids. Losses at the gene ends were 4 bases for V and 2 bases for J; bases not matched to a gene: 16. Germline CDR1 SGHRS, CDR2 YFSETQ. CDR3 DNA sequence: TGCGCCAGCAGCCAAGACCTCCGGGACAGGGGGTTTTTAAACACTGAAGCTTTCTTT. Its translation is CASSQDLRDRGFLNTEAFF.

V and J are TRBV30 and TRBJ1-4, with D maybe TRBD1 (6 bases). CDR1 and CDR2 from the germline V gene are GTSNPN and SVGIG (reference sequence). The CDR3 covers 15 residues. The ends were cut back, 1 base at V and 1 base at J, with 10 bases in the middle. DNA of the CDR3: TGTGCCTGGAGTGGGGACACTCTAACTAATGAAAAACTGTTTTTT. It translates to CAWSGDTLTNEKLFF.

This clone was seen only once. The chain has TRBV5-1 and TRBJ2-2; 9 nucleotides align to TRBD1. Trimming took 7 bases from V and 3 from J; bases not matched to a gene: 7. CDR1 and CDR2 from the germline V gene are SGHRS and YFSETQ. The CDR3 covers 15 residues. CDR3 DNA sequence: TGCGCCAGCGGGTTGACAGGGGGGTACACCGGGGAGCTGTTTTTT. This translates into CASGLTGGYTGELFF.

V usage is TRBV3-1 (or the pseudogene TRBV3-2) and J usage is TRBJ2-5, with D maybe TRBD2 (5 bases). CDR3 size: 13 residues. CDR1 and CDR2 (germline): LGHDT, YNNKEL (reference sequence). V lost 0 bases to trimming and J lost 5 bases, with 7 bases between them. Written as DNA, the CDR3 is TGTGCCAGCAGCCAAGATTGGAGGGAGACCCAGTACTTC. Translation gives CASSQDWRETQYF.

V is TRBV5-1 and J is TRBJ2-7, with a weak D call TRBD2 (6 bases). Germline CDR1 SGHRS, CDR2 YFSETQ. The CDR3 runs 15 residues. V lost 5 bases, J lost 0 bases, and 15 bases lay in between. CDR3 nucleotide sequence: TGCGCCAGCAGTCTTACCCGGGACTCCTCCTACGAGCAGTACTTC. Its protein product is CASSLTRDSSYEQYF.

The sample holds a few counts of this clone. The gene calls are TRBV11-3 and TRBJ2-1; 9 positions agree with TRBD2. The CDR3 spans 15 residues. After removal of 5 bases from V and 4 bases from J, the junction contained 6 bases not matched to a gene. The V gene's germline CDR1 is SGHNT and CDR2 YENEEA. The CDR3 DNA sequence: TGTGCCAGCAGCACGACCAGCGGGGGGTACAATGAGCAGTTCTTC. Translation gives CASSTTSGGYNEQFF. Filled out from reference TRBV11-3 and TRBJ2-1, the complete variable domain reads EAGVVQSPRYKIIEKKQPVAFWCNPISGHNTLYWYLQNLGQGPELLIRYENEEAVDDSQLPKDRFSAERLKGVDSTLKIQPAELGDSAVYLCASSTTSGGYNEQFFGPGTRLTVL.

V is TRBV6-1 and J is TRBJ2-1; perhaps TRBD2 as D (6 bases). V lost 3 bases, J lost 2 bases, and 11 bases lay in between. From germline, CDR1 is MNHNS and CDR2 SASEGT. The CDR3 is 15 amino acids. The CDR3, as DNA: TGTGCCAGCAGTGAGTCGCGGGGCGCCTACAATGAGCAGTTCTTC. The encoded protein is CASSESRGAYNEQFF.

V is TRBV30 and J is TRBJ2-1; 7 bases align to TRBD1. CDR1 is GTSNPN and CDR2 is SVGIG in the germline V gene (reference sequence). V trimming: 2 bases; J trimming: 5 bases; junction bases outside the gene matches: 6. This CDR3 has 14 amino acids. The CDR3, as DNA: TGTGCCTGGAGTAGGGGACAGAATAACAATGAGCAGTTCTTC. Translated, it gives CAWSRGQNNNEQFF.

The V gene is TRBV6-5, the J gene TRBJ2-1; 12 bases are shared with TRBD2. Trimming took 5 bases from V and 8 from J; bases not matched to a gene: 4. The CDR3 covers 14 residues. From germline, CDR1 is MNHEY and CDR2 SVGAGI. The CDR3 DNA reads as TGTGCCAGCAGTCTAGCGGGAGGGGGATATGAGCAGTTCTTC. It yields the protein CASSLAGGGYEQFF.

The table lists this clone with a count of one. This chain links TRBV15 with TRBJ1-6, with 8 bases fitting TRBD1. The CDR3 length is 16 residues. Germline V CDR1 and CDR2: LNHNV, YYDKDF (reference sequence). V trimming: 4 bases; J trimming: 6 bases; junction bases outside the gene matches: 8. CDR3 nucleotides: TGTGCCACCAGCATACCCCAGGGGGCGATTAATTCACCCCTCCACTTT. It translates to CATSIPQGAINSPLHF.

In this sample, this clone turned up once. The chain recombines TRBV19 with TRBJ1-4; D remains unclear. V lost 5 bases and J lost 0, with 10 bases in between. Germline-derived CDR1 and CDR2 are LNHDA and SQIVND (reference sequence). This CDR3 has 15 amino acids. The CDR3 region is CASSATVATNEKLFF. DNA of the CDR3: TGTGCCAGTAGTGCCACAGTCGCAACTAATGAAAAACTGTTTTTT. The full variable domain, completed using reference TRBV19 and TRBJ1-4, is DGGITQSPKYLFRKEGQNVTLSCEQNLNHDAMYWYRQDPGQGLRLIYYSQIVNDFQKGDIAEGYSVSREKKESFPLTVTSAQKNPTAFYLCASSATVATNEKLFFGSGTQLSVL.

The chain couples TRBV30 to TRBJ1-1; 9 bases agree with TRBD1. Germline-derived CDR1 and CDR2 are GTSNPN and SVGIG (reference sequence). J lost 0 bases, V lost 5 bases, and 10 bases had no gene match. There are 16 residues in the CDR3. CDR3 sequence reads: CAWVASDRGMNTEAFF. DNA for the CDR3: TGTGCCTGGGTGGCTTCTGACAGGGGGATGAACACTGAAGCTTTCTTT.

J is TRBJ1-2 and V is TRBV5-4, with D possibly being TRBD1 (5 bases). Germline values: CDR1 SGHNT, CDR2 YYREEE (reference sequence). Deletions cut 0 bases from V and 6 bases from J, with 18 bases between. This CDR3 is 16 amino acids long. The chain's CDR3 is CASSLAQSRGGDGYTF. The CDR3 DNA sequence: TGTGCCAGCAGCTTGGCCCAGAGTAGGGGAGGGGATGGCTACACCTTC. The entire variable domain, with the rest obtained from reference TRBV5-4 and TRBJ1-2, is as follows: ETGVTQSPTHLIKTRGQQVTLRCSSQSGHNTVSWYQQALGQGPQFIFQYYREEENGRGNFPPRFSGLQFPNYSSELNVNALELDDSALYLCASSLAQSRGGDGYTFGSGTRLTVV.

The chain links TRBV7-2 to TRBJ2-5, with 7 bases aligning to TRBD2. The J segment lost 7 bases and the V segment lost 4 bases, leaving 15 bases of the junction unmatched. Germline V gene sequence: CDR1 SGHTA, CDR2 FQGNSA. The CDR3 totals 16 residues. In nucleotides, the CDR3 is TGTGCCAGCAGCTCCGGTAGTGGGAGGGGTCCGATGACCCAGTACTTC. Its translation: CASSSGSGRGPMTQYF.

The rearrangement links TRBV11-3 to TRBJ2-3, with D perhaps matching TRBD1 (6 bases). This CDR3 is 15 amino acids long. Between the trimmed V and J ends, which lost 4 bases and 4 bases, there was a span of 15 bases. The V gene's germline CDR1 is SGHNT and CDR2 YENEEA. The CDR3 here is CASSSGAIPPDTQYF. The CDR3 DNA sequence: TGTGCCAGCAGCTCAGGGGCCATCCCCCCAGATACGCAGTATTTT.

V is TRBV5-1 and J is TRBJ2-1, with 12 bases fitting TRBD1. The length of the CDR3 is 17 residues. The V gene end was trimmed by 4 bases and the J gene end by 0 bases; junction bases not matched to a gene: 5. Germline lookup yields CDR1 SGHRS and CDR2 YFSETQ. In DNA, the CDR3 is TGCGCCAGCAGCCGGGGGGACAGGGGGCTCTCCTACAATGAGCAGTTCTTC. Protein sequence: CASSRGDRGLSYNEQFF.

The rearrangement joins TRBV6-5 to TRBJ1-5; 7 bases line up with TRBD1. With 7 bases clipped from V and 3 bases from J, the junction kept 6 bases outside the gene matches. Germline V gives CDR1 MNHEY, CDR2 SVGAGI. This CDR3 has 14 residues. The chain's CDR3 is CASTSGTVNQPQHF. The CDR3 DNA follows: TGTGCCAGCACCTCCGGGACAGTCAATCAGCCCCAGCATTTT.

V usage is TRBV5-6 and J usage is TRBJ1-2, with 10 bases identical to TRBD1. The trim removed 6 bases at V and 6 bases at J, leaving 14 bases unmatched. CDR1 is SGHDT and CDR2 is YYEEEE in the germline V gene. This CDR3 contains 16 residues. This chain's CDR3 is CASISLDRGLENGYTF. CDR3 DNA: TGTGCCAGCATCTCCTTAGACAGGGGGCTCGAAAATGGCTACACCTTC.

The chain couples TRBV7-2 to TRBJ1-5, with D possibly being TRBD1 (5 bases). The CDR3 totals 15 residues. Trimming took off 1 base at V and 5 bases at J, with 12 bases between the two ends. Germline CDR1 SGHTA, CDR2 FQGNSA. The CDR3 region is CASSLGEGPYQPQHF. The DNA of the CDR3 is TGTGCCAGCAGCTTAGGGGAGGGGCCCTATCAGCCCCAGCATTTT.

The chain joins TRBV3-1 (or the pseudogene TRBV3-2) to TRBJ1-6, with TRBD1 as a possible D gene (5 bases). Deletions cut 4 bases from V and 3 bases from J, with 19 bases between. The CDR3 extends over 18 amino acids. The germline CDR1 and CDR2 sequences are LGHDT and YNNKEL (reference sequence). The CDR3 bases are TGTGCCAGCAGCCCAAGGGACTTCTCCGGCTTCTATAATTCACCCCTCCACTTT. Protein: CASSPRDFSGFYNSPLHF.

This rearrangement joins TRBV11-3 to TRBJ2-2; D call uncertain. Trimming took off 5 bases at V and 6 bases at J, with 19 bases between the two ends. Germline V lookup: CDR1 SGHNT, CDR2 YENEEA. The CDR3 length is 16 residues. The CDR3 DNA reads TGTGCCAGCAGCATAGCCACCGGTACCGGAGCCGGGGAGCTGTTTTTT. It codes for CASSIATGTGAGELFF.

CDR3 sequence: CASSQVPGHFRGYTF. The CDR3 bases are TGCGCCAGCAGCCAAGTCCCGGGACATTTTCGTGGCTACACCTTC. The chain joins TRBV4-3 to TRBJ1-2, with a weak D call TRBD1 (6 bases). V dropped 1 base and J dropped 7 bases, with 16 bases sitting between them. The CDR3 has 15 amino acids. Germline V gene data show CDR1 as LGHNA and CDR2 as YSLEER.

The chain carries TRBV5-4 and TRBJ2-3, with 9 bases matching TRBD2. The trim removed 0 bases at V and 3 bases at J, leaving 5 bases unmatched. The CDR3 length is 16 residues. Germline CDR1 reads SGHNT; CDR2 reads YYREEE (reference sequence). In DNA form, the CDR3 reads TGTGCCAGCAGCTTGGGGGCGGGGGGGTTAACAGATACGCAGTATTTT. It is translated as CASSLGAGGLTDTQYF.